The clone carrying this T cell receptor (beta chain) occurred a few times. What it binds is unknown. Hyperthyroidism was newly diagnosed in patients aged 18 to 65 (duration under 2 months). Orbital computed tomography and thyroid ultrasound, together with serum TRAb and thyroxine and clinical symptoms, were used for diagnoses. The source of the PBMCs was roughly 10 ml of fresh peripheral blood. V trimming: 6 bases; J trimming: 2 bases; junction bases outside the gene matches: 6. The V gene's germline CDR1 is SNHLY and CDR2 FYNNEI. This CDR3 spans 14 amino acids. The sample originates from a study of T cells in Graves' hyperthyroidism and ophthalmopathy. TCR beta CDR3 regions were amplified from RNA. The HTBI set primed first-round TCR CDR3 RT-PCR. In TCRdb, the multiplex PCR reads were re-called with MiXCR into one record per CDR3 protein. The data contain fewer than 250,000 distinct CDR3 sequences, approximately 17% of them singletons.

Findings and limits, study-wide: Ophthalmopathy was told apart from stable hyperthyroidism by a 13 V-J model.

This TCR was recovered from a man aged 50-60 years with Graves' hyperthyroidism. Sequencing input: blood. V is TRBV2 and J is TRBJ2-7, with 8 bases identical to TRBD2. This chain's CDR3 is CASRVTSATYEQYF. CDR3 sequence (DNA): TGTGCCAGCAGGGTGACTAGCGCCACCTACGAGCAGTACTTC.